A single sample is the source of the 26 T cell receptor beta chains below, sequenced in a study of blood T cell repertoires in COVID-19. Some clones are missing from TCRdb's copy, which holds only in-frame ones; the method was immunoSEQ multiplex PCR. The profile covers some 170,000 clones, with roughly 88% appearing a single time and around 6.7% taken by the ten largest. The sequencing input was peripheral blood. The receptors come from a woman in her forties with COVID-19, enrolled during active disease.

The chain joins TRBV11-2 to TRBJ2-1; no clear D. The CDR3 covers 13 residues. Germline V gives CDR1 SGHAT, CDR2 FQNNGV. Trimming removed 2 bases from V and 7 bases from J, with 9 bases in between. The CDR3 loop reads CASSLSPGNEQFF. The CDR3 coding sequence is TGTGCCAGCAGCTTAAGTCCAGGTAATGAGCAGTTCTTC.

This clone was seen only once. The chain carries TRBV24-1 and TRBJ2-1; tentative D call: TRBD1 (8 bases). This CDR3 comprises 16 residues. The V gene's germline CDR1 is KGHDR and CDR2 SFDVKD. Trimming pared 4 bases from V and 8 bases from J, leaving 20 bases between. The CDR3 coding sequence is TGTGCCACCAGTGACCCCAGCGGGGACAGGATCCATGAGCAGTTCTTC. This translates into CATSDPSGDRIHEQFF.

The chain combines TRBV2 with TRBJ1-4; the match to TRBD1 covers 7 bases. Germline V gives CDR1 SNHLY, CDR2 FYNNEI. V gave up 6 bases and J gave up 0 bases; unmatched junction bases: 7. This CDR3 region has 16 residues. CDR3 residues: CASRDPQGATNEKLFF. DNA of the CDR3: TGTGCCAGCAGGGATCCGCAGGGGGCAACTAATGAAAAACTGTTTTTT. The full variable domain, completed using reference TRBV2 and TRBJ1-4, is EPEVTQTPSHQVTQMGQEVILRCVPISNHLYFYWYRQILGQKVEFLVSFYNNEISEKSEIFDDQFSVERPDGSNFTLKIRSTKLEDSAMYFCASRDPQGATNEKLFFGSGTQLSVL.

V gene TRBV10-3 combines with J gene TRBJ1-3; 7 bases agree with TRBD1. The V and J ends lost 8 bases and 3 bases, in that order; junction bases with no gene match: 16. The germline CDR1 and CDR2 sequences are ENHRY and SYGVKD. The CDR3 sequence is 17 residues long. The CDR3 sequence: CAIGTDSLPTYGNTIYF. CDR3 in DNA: TGTGCCATCGGGACAGATTCCTTACCGACCTATGGAAACACCATATATTTT.

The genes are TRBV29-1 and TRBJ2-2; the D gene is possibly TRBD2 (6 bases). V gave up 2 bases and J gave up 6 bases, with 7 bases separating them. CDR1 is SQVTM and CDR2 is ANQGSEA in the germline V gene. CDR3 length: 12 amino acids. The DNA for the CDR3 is TGCAGCGTTGAAAGGAGGGCCGGGGAGCTGTTTTTT. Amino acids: CSVERRAGELFF.

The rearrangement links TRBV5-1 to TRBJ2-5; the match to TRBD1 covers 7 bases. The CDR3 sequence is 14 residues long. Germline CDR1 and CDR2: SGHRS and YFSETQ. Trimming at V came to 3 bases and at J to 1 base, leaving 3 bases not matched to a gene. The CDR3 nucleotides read TGCGCCAGCAGCTCACAGGGGCCCCAAGAGACCCAGTACTTC. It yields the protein CASSSQGPQETQYF.

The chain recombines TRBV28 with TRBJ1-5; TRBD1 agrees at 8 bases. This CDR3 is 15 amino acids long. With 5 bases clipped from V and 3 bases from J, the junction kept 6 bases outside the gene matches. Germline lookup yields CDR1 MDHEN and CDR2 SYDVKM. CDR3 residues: CASSLPTGDNQPQHF. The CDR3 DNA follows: TGTGCCAGCAGTCTACCGACAGGGGACAATCAGCCCCAGCATTTT.

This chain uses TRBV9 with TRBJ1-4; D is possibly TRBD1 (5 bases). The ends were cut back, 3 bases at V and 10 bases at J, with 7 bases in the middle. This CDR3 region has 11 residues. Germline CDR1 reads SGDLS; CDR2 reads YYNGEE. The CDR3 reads CASSAQGKLFF. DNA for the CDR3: TGTGCCAGCAGCGCTCAGGGAAAACTGTTTTTT.

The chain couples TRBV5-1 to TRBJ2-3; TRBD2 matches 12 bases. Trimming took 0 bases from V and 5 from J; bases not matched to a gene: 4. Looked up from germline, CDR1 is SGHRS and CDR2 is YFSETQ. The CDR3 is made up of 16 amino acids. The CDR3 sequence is CASSLVLAGGRDTQYF. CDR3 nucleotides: TGCGCCAGCAGCTTGGTTCTAGCGGGGGGGAGAGATACGCAGTATTTT.

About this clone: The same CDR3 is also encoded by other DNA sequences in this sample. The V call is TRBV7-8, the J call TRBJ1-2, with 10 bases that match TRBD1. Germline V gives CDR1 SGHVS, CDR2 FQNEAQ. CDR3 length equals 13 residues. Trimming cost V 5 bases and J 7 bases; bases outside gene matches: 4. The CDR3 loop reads CASSPRTGGGYTF. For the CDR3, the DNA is TGTGCCAGCAGCCCCAGGACAGGGGGTGGCTACACCTTC.

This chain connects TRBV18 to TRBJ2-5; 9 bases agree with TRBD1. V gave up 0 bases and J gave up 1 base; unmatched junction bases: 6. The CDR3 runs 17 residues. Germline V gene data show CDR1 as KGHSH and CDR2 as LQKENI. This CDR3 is CASSPPRDREFQETQYF. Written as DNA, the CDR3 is TGTGCCAGCTCACCACCCCGGGACAGGGAGTTCCAAGAGACCCAGTACTTC.

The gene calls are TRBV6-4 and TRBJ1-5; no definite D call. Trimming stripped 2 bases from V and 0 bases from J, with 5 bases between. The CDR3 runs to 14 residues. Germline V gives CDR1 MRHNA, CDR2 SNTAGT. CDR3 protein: CASSDDSSNQPQHF. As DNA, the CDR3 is TGTGCCAGCAGTGACGACTCTAGCAATCAGCCCCAGCATTTT.

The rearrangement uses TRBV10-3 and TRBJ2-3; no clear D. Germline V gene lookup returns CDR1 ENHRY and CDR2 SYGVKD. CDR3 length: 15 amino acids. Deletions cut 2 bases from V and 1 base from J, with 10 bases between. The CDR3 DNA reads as TGTGCCATCAGTGAGGCTAGTTGGGGCACAGATACGCAGTATTTT. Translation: CAISEASWGTDTQYF.

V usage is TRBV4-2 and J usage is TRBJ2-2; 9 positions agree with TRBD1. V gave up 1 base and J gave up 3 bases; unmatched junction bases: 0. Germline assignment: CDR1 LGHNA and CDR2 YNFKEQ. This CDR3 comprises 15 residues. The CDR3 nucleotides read TGTGCCAGCAGCCAAGGGACAGGGGACACCGGGGAGCTGTTTTTT. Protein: CASSQGTGDTGELFF.

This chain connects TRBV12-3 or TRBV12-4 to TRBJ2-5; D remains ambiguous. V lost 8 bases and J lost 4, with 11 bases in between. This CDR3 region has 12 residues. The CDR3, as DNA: TGTGCCAGCGGTTATACGGGAGAGACCCAGTACTTC. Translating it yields CASGYTGETQYF.

The CDR3 DNA is TGTGCCAGCAGTGACGGGCAGGGGGCAGGATCCTATAATTCACCCCTCCACTTT. Translating gives CASSDGQGAGSYNSPLHF. V usage is TRBV25-1 and J usage is TRBJ1-6; TRBD1 matches 8 bases. Looked up from germline, CDR1 is MGHDK and CDR2 is SYGVNS. V dropped 3 bases and J dropped 1; count of bases not matched to a gene: 8. The CDR3 totals 18 residues.

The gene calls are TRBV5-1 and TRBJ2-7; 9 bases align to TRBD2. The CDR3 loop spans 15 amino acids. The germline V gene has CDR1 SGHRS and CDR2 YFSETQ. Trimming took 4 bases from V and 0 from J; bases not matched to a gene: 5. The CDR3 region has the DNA TGCGCCAGCAGCCACAATAGCGGGGGCTCCTACGAGCAGTACTTC. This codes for CASSHNSGGSYEQYF.

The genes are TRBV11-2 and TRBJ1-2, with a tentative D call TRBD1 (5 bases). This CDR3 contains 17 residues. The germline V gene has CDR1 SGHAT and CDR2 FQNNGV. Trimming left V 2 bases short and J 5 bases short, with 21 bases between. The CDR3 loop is CASSLLGIAGMGYGYTF. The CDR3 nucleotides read TGTGCCAGCAGCTTACTTGGTATCGCAGGGATGGGGTATGGCTACACCTTC. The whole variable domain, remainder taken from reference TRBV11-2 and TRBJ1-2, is EAGVAQSPRYKIIEKRQSVAFWCNPISGHATLYWYQQILGQGPKLLIQFQNNGVVDDSQLPKDRFSAERLKGVDSTLKIQPAKLEDSAVYLCASSLLGIAGMGYGYTFGSGTRLTVV.

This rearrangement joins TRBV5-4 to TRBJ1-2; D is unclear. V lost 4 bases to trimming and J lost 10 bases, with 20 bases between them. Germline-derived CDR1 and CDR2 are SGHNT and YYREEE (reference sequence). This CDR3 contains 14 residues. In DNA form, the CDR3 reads TGTGCCAGCAGCAGGAGAGCGGCGTCTCGATCCTACACCTTC. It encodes CASSRRAASRSYTF.

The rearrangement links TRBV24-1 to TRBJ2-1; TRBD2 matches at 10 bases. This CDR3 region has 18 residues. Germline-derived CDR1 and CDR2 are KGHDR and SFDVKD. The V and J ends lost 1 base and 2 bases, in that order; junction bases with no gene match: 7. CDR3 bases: TGTGCCACCAGTGATTTAGCGGGAGGGCTCTCCGCCTACAATGAGCAGTTCTTC. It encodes CATSDLAGGLSAYNEQFF.

Here the CDR3 DNA reads TGTGCCACCAGCAGAGTTGAGGTCGGTGGCTACACCTTC. It specifies CATSRVEVGGYTF. This sequence joins TRBV15 and TRBJ1-2; D is undetermined. The CDR3 is made up of 13 amino acids. V lost 1 base and J 7 bases, leaving 10 bases between the germline ends. CDR1 and CDR2 (germline): LNHNV, YYDKDF (reference sequence).

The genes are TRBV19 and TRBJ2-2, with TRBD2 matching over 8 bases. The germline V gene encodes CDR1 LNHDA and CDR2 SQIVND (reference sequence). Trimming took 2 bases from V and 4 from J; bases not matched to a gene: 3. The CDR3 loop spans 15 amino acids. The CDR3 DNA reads TGTGCCAGTAGTATACCAGCGGGAGTCACCGGGGAGCTGTTTTTT. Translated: CASSIPAGVTGELFF.

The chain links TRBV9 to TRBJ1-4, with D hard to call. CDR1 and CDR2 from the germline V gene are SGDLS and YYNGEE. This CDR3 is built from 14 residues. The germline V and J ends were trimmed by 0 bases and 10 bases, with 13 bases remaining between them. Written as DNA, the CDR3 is TGTGCCAGCAGCGTAGACCAAAGTCCGGTAAAACTGTTTTTT. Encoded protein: CASSVDQSPVKLFF.

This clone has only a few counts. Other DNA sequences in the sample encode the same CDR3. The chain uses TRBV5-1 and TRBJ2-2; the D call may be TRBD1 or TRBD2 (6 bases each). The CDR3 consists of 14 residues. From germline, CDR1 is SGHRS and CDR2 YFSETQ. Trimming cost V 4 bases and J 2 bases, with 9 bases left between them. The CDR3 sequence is CASSLGGNTGELFF. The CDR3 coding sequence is TGCGCCAGCAGCCTGGGGGGCAACACCGGGGAGCTGTTTTTT.

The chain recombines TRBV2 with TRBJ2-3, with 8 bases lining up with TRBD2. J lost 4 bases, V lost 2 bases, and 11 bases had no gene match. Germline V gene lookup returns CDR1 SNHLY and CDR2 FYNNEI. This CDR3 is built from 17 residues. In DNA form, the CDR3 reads TGTGCCAGCAGTGAAAGCGGTAGCGGGGTCAGGTCAGATACGCAGTATTTT. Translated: CASSESGSGVRSDTQYF.

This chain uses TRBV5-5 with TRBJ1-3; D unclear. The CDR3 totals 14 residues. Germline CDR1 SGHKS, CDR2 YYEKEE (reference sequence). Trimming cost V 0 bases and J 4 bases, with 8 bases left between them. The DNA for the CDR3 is TGTGCCAGCAGCTTGGAGAGGCGCGGAAACACCATATATTTT. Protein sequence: CASSLERRGNTIYF. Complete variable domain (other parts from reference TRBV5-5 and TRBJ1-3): DAGVTQSPTHLIKTRGQQVTLRCSPISGHKSVSWYQQVLGQGPQFIFQYYEKEERGRGNFPDRFSARQFPNYSSELNVNALLLGDSALYLCASSLERRGNTIYFGEGSWLTVV.